The clone carrying this TCR beta chain was found a few times. Its antigen is unknown. The sample originates from a study of human T cells and chemical hapten exposure. The time point: patch test 2, 6 weeks after DPC sensitization. As to treatment: therapeutic diphenylcyclopropenone sensitization with weekly scalp DPC. Blood draws preceded each patch test application. Individual cDNA molecules received unique molecular identifiers in the library. A single record per CDR3 protein comes from TCRdb applying MiXCR to the RACE reads. Of some 88,000 distinct CDR3 sequences detected, 9.5% to 12% appear once; the ten largest clones hold roughly 2%. Broader study findings: Relative to controls, expanded TCRs formed significantly more large CDR3 similarity clusters. After DPC sensitization, TCRs above 1 in 1000 frequency showed no change.

Per germline, CDR1 MGHRA and CDR2 YSYEKL. Trimming shortened V by 1 base and J by 7 bases, and 17 bases separated the two germline ends. CDR3 length: 16 amino acids. The chain recombines TRBV4-1 with TRBJ2-1; possible D gene TRBD2, 6 bases. The TCR comes from a man aged 35 to 55 with alopecia areata. Some clones in this sample may be carry-over from other donors' samples. Sequencing was performed on whole blood, taken in connection with sensitization to the hapten diphenylcyclopropenone (DPC). CDR3 residues: CASSQVAAGFPNEQFF. The CDR3 coding sequence is TGCGCCAGCAGCCAAGTGGCGGCGGGATTTCCTAATGAGCAGTTCTTC.